The 23 T cell receptor beta chains in this list originate from one sample, sequenced in a study of cytomegalovirus exposure and HLA in healthy donors (dated by TCRdb to between 2016 and 2019). The protocol used for the library was the immunoSEQ multiplex PCR assay. For the multiplex PCR, a mixture combining 60 forward primers for TCR Vbeta segments and 13 reverse primers for TCR Jbeta segments was used. In TCRdb, the immuneACCESS table is reduced to in-frame sequences with V and J assigned. These tables do not hold every clone; where another copy was compared, an unresolved V gene accounts for under half, and the others remain unexplained. For this sample the table gives 180,000 or so clones, of which less than 90% were detected only once. Around 1.4% of the sample rests with the top ten. Sequencing was carried out using PBMCs. The receptors were sampled from a girl under 18 in good health and CMV-seropositive.

The chain's CDR3 is CAWSPITDTQYF. CDR3 bases: TGTGCCTGGAGTCCAATCACAGATACGCAGTATTTT. The V and J genes are TRBV30 and TRBJ2-3; D gene ambiguous. Germline lookup yields CDR1 GTSNPN and CDR2 SVGIG (reference sequence). With 2 bases removed from V and 2 bases from J, the gap between germline ends came to 5 bases. This CDR3 comprises 12 residues.

The chain employs TRBV27 and TRBJ2-7; 10 nucleotides line up with TRBD2. The germline V gene has CDR1 MNHEY and CDR2 SMNVEV (reference sequence). The junction had 4 bases not matched to a gene; V was cut back by 10 bases and J by 1 base. CDR3 length equals 13 residues. The CDR3 DNA reads TGTGCCACCGGGACTAGCGTGTCCTACGAGCAGTACTTC. Its translation: CATGTSVSYEQYF.

The chain joins TRBV27 to TRBJ2-7, with TRBD1 as a possible D gene (5 bases). The CDR3 is 13 residues long. The V end lost 0 bases, the J end lost 6 bases, and 9 bases lay between the germline ends. Germline loops: CDR1 MNHEY, CDR2 SMNVEV (reference sequence). The CDR3 DNA follows: TGTGCCAGCAGTTTATCGGGGCCGGGCGAGCAGTACTTC. Translation: CASSLSGPGEQYF.

This clone has just a few counts. The genes are TRBV7-2 and TRBJ2-7, with TRBD2 matching over 9 bases. The germline gives CDR1 SGHTA, CDR2 FQGNSA. This CDR3 comprises 14 residues. J gave up 3 bases and V 1 base, and 1 base lay outside the gene matches. CDR3 sequence (DNA): TGTGCCAGCAGCTTAGTAGCGGGAGACTACGAGCAGTACTTC. Its protein is CASSLVAGDYEQYF.

This chain connects TRBV7-6 to TRBJ2-7; 10 bases map to TRBD2. The CDR3 consists of 15 residues. Germline-derived CDR1 and CDR2 are SGHVS and FNYEAQ. V shed 6 bases, J shed 2 bases, and the junction held 7 bases outside the gene matches. The CDR3 coding sequence is TGTGCCAGCAGGCCCCAAGCGGGAGGGACCTACGAGCAGTACTTC. This sequence encodes CASRPQAGGTYEQYF.

The V and J genes are TRBV19 and TRBJ1-2; perhaps TRBD1 as D (6 bases). The V end lost 3 bases, the J end lost 2 bases, and 10 bases lay between the germline ends. The length of the CDR3 is 14 residues. Germline CDR1 reads LNHDA; CDR2 reads SQIVND (reference sequence). Here the CDR3 DNA reads TGTGCCAGTAGTATTTTGCAGGGGAACTATGGCTACACCTTC. The encoded protein is CASSILQGNYGYTF.

The chain recombines TRBV4-3 with TRBJ2-1; D might be TRBD1 (6 bases). The CDR3 sequence is 16 residues long. The V end lost 3 bases, the J end lost 0 bases, and 12 bases lay between the germline ends. Germline CDR1 LGHNA, CDR2 YSLEER. CDR3 in amino acids: CASSQHRDISYNEQFF. The CDR3 DNA is TGCGCCAGCAGCCAGCACCGGGACATCTCCTACAATGAGCAGTTCTTC.

The chain has TRBV6-1 and TRBJ2-7, with D possibly being TRBD2 (6 bases). The CDR3 totals 14 residues. CDR1 and CDR2 from the germline V gene are MNHNS and SASEGT. The ends were cut back, 5 bases at V and 9 bases at J, with 20 bases in the middle. CDR3: CASSWTKYYEWQYF. The CDR3, as DNA: TGTGCCAGCAGTTGGACTAAATACTACGAGTGGCAGTACTTC.

This clone was found a few times. This rearrangement joins TRBV25-1 to TRBJ2-7; D is perhaps TRBD2 (6 bases). This CDR3 is 15 amino acids long. V dropped 5 bases and J dropped 7 bases, with 21 bases sitting between them. CDR1 and CDR2 from the germline V gene are MGHDK and SYGVNS. The CDR3 is CASSLDYSGVGEQYF. For the CDR3, the DNA is TGTGCCAGCAGTTTGGACTACTCGGGAGTCGGGGAGCAGTACTTC.

The chain links TRBV19 to TRBJ2-7; 10 bases map to TRBD2. CDR1 and CDR2 (germline): LNHDA, SQIVND (reference sequence). The CDR3 length is 15 residues. V was pared by 3 bases and J by 3 bases, with 5 bases of the junction left unmatched. CDR3 coding DNA: TGTGCCAGTAGTATTGGGACTAGCGCGATCTACGAGCAGTACTTC. Its protein product is CASSIGTSAIYEQYF.

The rearrangement uses TRBV13 and TRBJ2-7; D may be TRBD1 (6 bases). Germline CDR1 PRHDT, CDR2 FYEKMQ (reference sequence). Trimming stripped 7 bases from V and 0 bases from J, with 16 bases between. This CDR3 has 15 residues. CDR3 in amino acids: CASTRSGDGSYEQYF. CDR3 sequence (DNA): TGTGCCAGCACCCGGTCAGGGGATGGCTCCTACGAGCAGTACTTC.

The gene calls are TRBV19 and TRBJ1-1; tentatively, D is TRBD1 (5 bases). V was pared by 2 bases and J by 6 bases, with 19 bases between. The germline CDR1 and CDR2 sequences are LNHDA and SQIVND (reference sequence). The CDR3 covers 16 residues. In DNA form, the CDR3 reads TGTGCCAGTAGTATACGGCTAGGCCGGGGGACGGCTGAAGCTTTCTTT. Protein product: CASSIRLGRGTAEAFF.

A few counts support this clone. The chain combines TRBV30 with TRBJ1-5; D is perhaps TRBD1 (6 bases). Per germline, CDR1 GTSNPN and CDR2 SVGIG (reference sequence). The CDR3 spans 13 residues. V lost 5 bases and J lost 6, with 14 bases in between. CDR3 residues: CAWGTGLRQPQHF. The CDR3 nucleotides read TGTGCCTGGGGAACAGGGTTGCGTCAGCCCCAGCATTTT.

The rearrangement links TRBV19 to TRBJ1-4; 9 bases line up with TRBD1. CDR3 size: 16 residues. V lost 6 bases and J lost 6; bases outside the gene matches: 11. The V gene's germline CDR1 is LNHDA and CDR2 SQIVND (reference sequence). The CDR3 bases are TGTGCCAGTAGGGACAGGGGACGGACCGGGGATGAAAAACTGTTTTTT. Its protein is CASRDRGRTGDEKLFF.

V is TRBV19 and J is TRBJ1-2; D is possibly TRBD1 (5 bases). There are 15 residues in the CDR3. Germline assignment: CDR1 LNHDA and CDR2 SQIVND (reference sequence). Trimming removed 4 bases at V and 6 bases at J, with 18 bases between. CDR3 nucleotide sequence: TGTGCCAGTAGTAGGAGGGGAGGCCGTGGAGATGGCTACACCTTC. It translates to CASSRRGGRGDGYTF. The whole variable domain, filled in from reference TRBV19 and TRBJ1-2, reads DGGITQSPKYLFRKEGQNVTLSCEQNLNHDAMYWYRQDPGQGLRLIYYSQIVNDFQKGDIAEGYSVSREKKESFPLTVTSAQKNPTAFYLCASSRRGGRGDGYTFGSGTRLTVV.

The chain joins TRBV4-1 to TRBJ2-1, with 9 positions matching TRBD2. The V segment lost 0 bases and the J segment 2 bases; nucleotides outside the gene matches: 11. Looked up from germline, CDR1 is MGHRA and CDR2 is YSYEKL. The CDR3 covers 19 residues. The CDR3 DNA is TGCGCCAGCAGCCAAGATTTGCAGTTACTAGCGGGCACCTACAATGAGCAGTTCTTC. Amino acid sequence: CASSQDLQLLAGTYNEQFF.

CDR3 bases: TGTGCCAGCAGCATAGGGGGCACGTCGGACAATGAGCAGTTCTTC. It codes for CASSIGGTSDNEQFF. The chain employs TRBV7-3 and TRBJ2-1, with 7 bases matching TRBD1. Germline CDR1 and CDR2: SGHTA and FQGTGA. Germline trimming cut 5 bases from V and 5 bases from J; bases unmatched to any gene: 9. The CDR3 has 15 residues.

The chain is built from TRBV6-5 and TRBJ1-1, with D hard to call. CDR1 is MNHEY, CDR2 SVGAGI, per germline. The CDR3 is 15 residues long. The germline V and J ends were trimmed by 0 bases and 0 bases, with 8 bases remaining between them. CDR3 protein: CASSYSRYLNTEAFF. CDR3 coding DNA: TGTGCCAGCAGTTACTCGCGGTACCTGAACACTGAAGCTTTCTTT.

The chain couples TRBV6-5 to TRBJ1-2, with D perhaps TRBD1 (6 bases). V was pared by 6 bases and J by 8 bases, with 10 bases between. Looked up from germline, CDR1 is MNHEY and CDR2 is SVGAGI. This CDR3 is built from 11 residues. CDR3 nucleotides: TGTGCCAGCAGAGGGGGATCAGGCTACACCTTC. Translated: CASRGGSGYTF.

The chain recombines TRBV7-8 with TRBJ1-3; D gene ambiguous. V lost 2 bases and J 2 bases, leaving 10 bases between the germline ends. This CDR3 spans 15 amino acids. Germline V gene sequence: CDR1 SGHVS, CDR2 FQNEAQ. The CDR3 spells CASSLTTVAGNTIYF. The CDR3 nucleotides read TGTGCCAGCAGCTTAACCACCGTAGCTGGAAACACCATATATTTT.

This clone came up once. The genes are TRBV30 and TRBJ1-5, with D possibly matching TRBD1 (6 bases). The V and J ends lost 2 bases and 4 bases respectively, with 15 bases between them. In germline, CDR1 is GTSNPN, CDR2 SVGIG (reference sequence). The CDR3 is 15 residues long. CDR3: CAWSTVTGANQPQHF. CDR3 bases: TGTGCCTGGAGTACGGTGACAGGAGCAAATCAGCCCCAGCATTTT. The full variable domain, completed using reference TRBV30 and TRBJ1-5, is SQTIHQWPATLVQPVGSPLSLECTVEGTSNPNLYWYRQAAGRGLQLLFYSVGIGQISSEVPQNLSASRPQDRQFILSSKKLLLSDSGFYLCAWSTVTGANQPQHFGDGTRLSIL.

This chain joins TRBV11-2 and TRBJ1-2; 10 bases line up with TRBD1. This CDR3 comprises 13 residues. V lost 8 bases and J lost 13; bases outside the gene matches: 13. CDR1 is SGHAT and CDR2 is FQNNGV in the germline V gene. The CDR3 sequence: CASQRDRGPTGTF. In nucleotides, the CDR3 is TGTGCCAGCCAGCGAGACAGGGGGCCCACCGGCACCTTC. Together with reference TRBV11-2 and TRBJ1-2, the CDR3 gives the full variable domain: EAGVAQSPRYKIIEKRQSVAFWCNPISGHATLYWYQQILGQGPKLLIQFQNNGVVDDSQLPKDRFSAERLKGVDSTLKIQPAKLEDSAVYLCASQRDRGPTGTFGSGTRLTVV.

V gene TRBV7-8 combines with J gene TRBJ2-7, with 7 nucleotides matching TRBD2. V dropped 2 bases and J dropped 0; count of bases not matched to a gene: 4. The CDR3 is 15 amino acids. Germline V gives CDR1 SGHVS, CDR2 FQNEAQ. The CDR3 DNA sequence: TGTGCCAGCAGCTTACTAGCGGCAGGCTCCTACGAGCAGTACTTC. The encoded protein is CASSLLAAGSYEQYF.